One and the same sample provided the 26 T cell receptor beta chains below, sequenced in a study of PD-L1 blockade in urothelial cancer. Repertoires were generated with immunoSEQ multiplex PCR, while TCRdb's copy carries only in-frame clones and drops some. The sample lists about 17,000 clones, around 90% occurring once. The source was PBMCs, collected around atezolizumab (anti-PD-L1) treatment. These receptors all come from a man aged 50-60 years with urothelial cancer.

This clone was picked up one time. The V gene is TRBV10-3, the J gene TRBJ2-2, with TRBD1 matching over 12 bases. This CDR3 spans 18 amino acids. Per germline, CDR1 ENHRY and CDR2 SYGVKD. V was pared by 10 bases and J by 4 bases, with 16 bases of the junction left unmatched. DNA of the CDR3: TGTGCCACCGCGGCGGGGACAGGGGGCGTCGGAGGCACCGGGGAGCTGTTTTTT. This encodes CATAAGTGGVGGTGELFF.

The CDR3 sequence is CASSEKQGSSYNEQFF. The CDR3 coding sequence is TGCGCCAGCAGTGAGAAACAGGGGAGCTCCTACAATGAGCAGTTCTTC. The chain uses TRBV10-1 and TRBJ2-1; TRBD1 matches at 7 bases. The CDR3 is 16 residues long. Per germline, CDR1 WNHNN and CDR2 SYGVQD (reference sequence). V trimming: 2 bases; J trimming: 0 bases; junction bases outside the gene matches: 4.

This chain uses TRBV10-3 with TRBJ1-1; D may be TRBD1 (6 bases). This CDR3 comprises 13 residues. V lost 9 bases to trimming and J lost 1 base, with 12 bases between them. Germline loops: CDR1 ENHRY, CDR2 SYGVKD. DNA for the CDR3: TGTGCCATGGGGGCCGACCGGAACACTGAAGCTTTCTTT. Translated: CAMGADRNTEAFF.

The CDR3 coding sequence is TGTGCCAGCAGCTTTGCGGGTGGGGATACGCAGTATTTT. It translates to CASSFAGGDTQYF. This rearrangement joins TRBV5-6 to TRBJ2-3; D might be TRBD2 (5 bases). The CDR3 has 13 residues. Trimming took off 2 bases at V and 6 bases at J, with 10 bases between the two ends. Per the germline V gene, CDR1 is SGHDT and CDR2 is YYEEEE.

The V and J genes are TRBV9 and TRBJ2-2; the match to TRBD1 covers 12 bases. The CDR3 consists of 15 residues. The V gene's germline CDR1 is SGDLS and CDR2 YYNGEE. V trimming: 7 bases; J trimming: 9 bases; junction bases outside the gene matches: 10. CDR3 sequence (DNA): TGTGCCAGCCGTCCCGGGACAGGGGGCATGAGGGAGCTGTTTTTT. Amino acids: CASRPGTGGMRELFF.

The chain joins TRBV7-6 to TRBJ2-7; 11 bases line up with TRBD1. The CDR3 has 15 amino acids. Germline loops: CDR1 SGHVS, CDR2 FNYEAQ. V was clipped by 0 bases and J by 6 bases; unmatched bases: 4. The CDR3: CASSLAGTGGSEQYF. The CDR3 DNA reads TGTGCCAGCAGCTTAGCCGGGACAGGGGGAAGCGAGCAGTACTTC.

The genes are TRBV6-5 and TRBJ2-1, with a weak D call TRBD2 (6 bases). V was trimmed by 5 bases and J by 4 bases, leaving 15 bases between them. CDR1 is MNHEY and CDR2 is SVGAGI in the germline V gene. There are 15 residues in the CDR3. The CDR3 spells CASSMRDLRYNEQFF. CDR3 DNA: TGTGCCAGCAGTATGCGGGACTTACGATACAATGAGCAGTTCTTC.

This chain links TRBV6-6 with TRBJ1-5, with a possible D match to TRBD1 (6 bases). The CDR3 is 15 residues long. The germline V gene encodes CDR1 MNHNY and CDR2 SVGAGI (reference sequence). V dropped 6 bases and J dropped 0 bases, with 12 bases sitting between them. The CDR3 loop reads CASSWDTNSNQPQHF. The CDR3 nucleotides are TGTGCCAGCAGCTGGGACACCAATAGCAATCAGCCCCAGCATTTT.

V is TRBV5-1 and J is TRBJ2-1; 7 bases align to TRBD2. V gave up 0 bases and J gave up 1 base; unmatched junction bases: 7. This CDR3 is built from 17 residues. Germline CDR1 is SGHRS and CDR2 is YFSETQ. The CDR3: CASSLAHAGESYNEQFF. In DNA form, the CDR3 reads TGCGCCAGCAGCTTGGCCCACGCGGGGGAATCCTACAATGAGCAGTTCTTC. The complete variable domain, with remaining parts taken from reference TRBV5-1 and TRBJ2-1, reads KAGVTQTPRYLIKTRGQQVTLSCSPISGHRSVSWYQQTPGQGLQFLFEYFSETQRNKGNFPGRFSGRQFSNSRSEMNVSTLELGDSALYLCASSLAHAGESYNEQFFGPGTRLTVL.

The chain links TRBV30 to TRBJ1-2, with 9 bases fitting TRBD1. V was pared by 8 bases and J by 4 bases, with 14 bases of the junction left unmatched. The CDR3 contains 15 residues. Germline-derived CDR1 and CDR2 are GTSNPN and SVGIG (reference sequence). The CDR3 DNA reads as TGTGCCGGGGGGACAGGGCTTTTGTCGTCCTATGGCTACACCTTC. This translates into CAGGTGLLSSYGYTF.

In its sample, this clone was seen once. The chain employs TRBV6-1 and TRBJ2-7; 12 bases map to TRBD2. The CDR3 sequence is 18 residues long. The germline V gene has CDR1 MNHNS and CDR2 SASEGT. V shed 2 bases and J 0 bases; nucleotides not matched to a gene: 8. This CDR3 is CASSERLAGAGSSYEQYF. The DNA for the CDR3 is TGTGCCAGCAGTGAAAGACTAGCGGGGGCCGGTAGCTCCTACGAGCAGTACTTC.

V and J are TRBV25-1 and TRBJ2-5; possibly TRBD1 for D (6 bases). The germline gives CDR1 MGHDK, CDR2 SYGVNS. Trimming stripped 4 bases from V and 7 bases from J, with 13 bases between. The CDR3 length is 13 residues. In DNA form, the CDR3 reads TGTGCCAGCAGTGGGACAGCAGAGGGGACCCAGTACTTC. Translation gives CASSGTAEGTQYF.

The gene calls are TRBV20-1 and TRBJ1-3; D unresolved. The CDR3 has 11 residues. Trimming took off 6 bases at V and 4 bases at J, with 7 bases between the two ends. Germline-derived CDR1 and CDR2 are DFQATT and SNEGSKA (reference sequence). CDR3 region: CSAERGNTIYF. The DNA of the CDR3 is TGCAGTGCCGAGAGGGGAAACACCATATATTTT.

This chain uses TRBV7-2 with TRBJ2-7; 8 bases are a match to TRBD2. The CDR3 consists of 14 residues. Germline V gives CDR1 SGHTA, CDR2 FQGNSA. Trimming at V came to 8 bases and at J to 4 bases, leaving 10 bases not matched to a gene. CDR3 sequence reads: CASSRTSRVYEQYF. The CDR3 DNA is TGTGCCAGCTCCCGGACTAGCAGAGTTTACGAGCAGTACTTC.

The rearrangement uses TRBV4-3 and TRBJ2-7, with TRBD2 matching over 8 bases. The V segment lost 4 bases and the J segment 2 bases; nucleotides outside the gene matches: 7. CDR1 and CDR2 (germline): LGHNA, YSLEER. The CDR3 is 15 amino acids. The CDR3 region has the DNA TGCGCCAGCAGCCCGGTAACTAGCGGAACCTACGAGCAGTACTTC. It specifies CASSPVTSGTYEQYF.

This chain uses TRBV18 with TRBJ1-3; weak D call: TRBD1 (5 bases). CDR3 size: 19 residues. Germline V gene lookup returns CDR1 KGHSH and CDR2 LQKENI. Trimming took off 1 base at V and 1 base at J, with 20 bases between the two ends. The CDR3 loop is CASSPQPSAGRISGNTIYF. The CDR3 DNA reads as TGTGCCAGCTCACCACAACCGTCCGCAGGGCGTATTTCTGGAAACACCATATATTTT.

The chain links TRBV11-3 to TRBJ2-5; 7 bases fit TRBD2. CDR1 SGHNT and CDR2 YENEEA come from the germline V gene. This CDR3 has 14 amino acids. The J segment lost 4 bases and the V segment lost 5 bases, leaving 7 bases of the junction unmatched. This CDR3 is CASSLSGLGETQYF. For the CDR3, the DNA is TGTGCCAGCAGCCTTAGCGGGTTGGGAGAGACCCAGTACTTC.

The chain recombines TRBV29-1 with TRBJ1-1; possible D gene TRBD1, 6 bases. The germline V gene has CDR1 SQVTM and CDR2 ANQGSEA. V was cut by 5 bases and J by 0 bases, with 19 bases left in between. This CDR3 is built from 16 residues. The CDR3 DNA sequence: TGCAGCGTTTCCCCGGGGGGCCGACCCATGAACACTGAAGCTTTCTTT. This codes for CSVSPGGRPMNTEAFF. Using reference TRBV29-1 and TRBJ1-1 for the parts outside the CDR3, the full variable domain is SAVISQKPSRDICQRGTSLTIQCQVDSQVTMMFWYRQQPGQSLTLIATANQGSEATYESGFVIDKFPISRPNLTFSTLTVSNMSPEDSSIYLCSVSPGGRPMNTEAFFGQGTRLTVV.

The chain links TRBV30 to TRBJ1-2, with TRBD1 matching over 11 bases. After removal of 5 bases from V and 3 bases from J, the junction contained 5 bases not matched to a gene. This CDR3 spans 14 amino acids. The germline gives CDR1 GTSNPN, CDR2 SVGIG (reference sequence). This CDR3 is CAWARDRGDYGYTF. In DNA form, the CDR3 reads TGTGCCTGGGCCCGGGACAGGGGGGACTATGGCTACACCTTC.

The rearrangement joins TRBV7-9 to TRBJ1-4; D may be TRBD1 (6 bases). V was pared by 5 bases and J by 7 bases, with 14 bases between. Germline CDR1 and CDR2: SEHNR and FQNEAQ (reference sequence). This CDR3 spans 14 amino acids. The CDR3 DNA reads as TGTGCCAGCAGCAGAACAGGGATGGGTGAAAAACTGTTTTTT. Residues: CASSRTGMGEKLFF.

This clone was observed a single time. The rearrangement links TRBV4-3 to TRBJ1-6, with D maybe TRBD1 (6 bases). The V and J ends lost 3 bases and 15 bases respectively, with 12 bases between them. Germline-derived CDR1 and CDR2 are LGHNA and YSLEER. CDR3 length: 12 residues. The chain's CDR3 is CASSHTQGNLHF. The CDR3, as DNA: TGCGCCAGCAGCCATACACAGGGAAACCTCCACTTT.

DNA for the CDR3: TGTGCCAGCTCACCCCGGGACAGGGAGAATGGCGAGCAGTACTTC. Residues: CASSPRDRENGEQYF. J is TRBJ2-7 and V is TRBV18; 9 bases agree with TRBD1. The trim removed 3 bases at V and 6 bases at J, leaving 9 bases unmatched. In germline, CDR1 is KGHSH, CDR2 LQKENI. This CDR3 region has 15 residues.

J is TRBJ2-7 and V is TRBV15; D gene uncertain. The CDR3 runs 13 residues. Trimming left V 5 bases short and J 0 bases short, with 8 bases between. From germline, CDR1 is LNHNV and CDR2 YYDKDF (reference sequence). For the CDR3, the DNA is TGTGCCACCAGCGTGGTAGACTCCTACGAGCAGTACTTC. Protein product: CATSVVDSYEQYF.

This chain joins TRBV7-2 and TRBJ2-7; no reliable D call. The germline CDR1 and CDR2 sequences are SGHTA and FQGNSA. The CDR3 spans 12 residues. Trimming stripped 5 bases from V and 0 bases from J, with 5 bases between. The CDR3 loop reads CASSLSSYEQYF. In DNA, the CDR3 is TGTGCCAGCAGCCTGAGCTCCTACGAGCAGTACTTC. Using reference TRBV7-2 and TRBJ2-7 for the parts outside the CDR3, the full variable domain is GAGVSQSPSNKVTEKGKDVELRCDPISGHTALYWYRQSLGQGLEFLIYFQGNSAPDKSGLPSDRFSAERTGGSVSTLTIQRTQQEDSAVYLCASSLSSYEQYFGPGTRLTVT.

This chain uses TRBV10-3 with TRBJ2-7, with 10 nucleotides matching TRBD2. CDR3 length: 15 residues. V lost 4 bases, J lost 2 bases, and 5 bases stayed unmatched. The germline V gene encodes CDR1 ENHRY and CDR2 SYGVKD. This CDR3 is CAISVLAGVTYEQYF. CDR3 in DNA: TGTGCCATCAGTGTCCTAGCGGGAGTTACCTACGAGCAGTACTTC.

In this sample, this clone turned up once. The chain couples TRBV29-1 to TRBJ1-2; D possibly corresponds to TRBD1 (6 bases). The V end was cut by 3 bases, the J end by 3 bases, with 14 bases between. The CDR3 has 14 residues. Germline V gene sequence: CDR1 SQVTM, CDR2 ANQGSEA. This chain's CDR3 is CSVDRQAAHYGYTF. The CDR3 nucleotides are TGCAGCGTTGATCGACAGGCTGCTCACTATGGCTACACCTTC.